Sequencing of this TCR beta chain was carried out in a study of shared clonotypes between healthy human individuals. Note on this clone: The antigen remains unidentified.

Naive CD8 cells, CD45RO-negative and positively selected for CCR7, excluded terminally differentiated effector memory CD45RA+ cells. This CDR3 is 14 amino acids long. V shed 6 bases and J 8 bases; nucleotides not matched to a gene: 6. The germline V gene encodes CDR1 PRHDT and CDR2 FYEKMQ (reference sequence). Every immunoSEQ plate was one replicate of a subset's evenly spread DNA. Libraries were prepared by immunoSEQ multiplex PCR; TCRdb keeps only in-frame clonotypes and omits some of them. Here the sample spans about 1.9 million clones, just over 90% being singletons. Study-level results: In having few donors, the study represented limited genetic and exposure-history diversity. What naive subsets generally showed was a larger estimated richness than memory subsets showed. Sampling covered blood only; tissue repertoires likely differ.

The sequenced sample consisted of naive CD8+ T cells from PBMCs. The chain joins TRBV13 to TRBJ2-1; 11 nucleotides align to TRBD1. The clonotype comes from a man younger than 30 in good health. Some clones in this sample may be carry-over from other donors' samples. Written as DNA, the CDR3 is TGTGCCAGCAGGGGGGACAGGGGGAGCGATGAGCAGTTCTTC. It translates to CASRGDRGSDEQFF.